This paragraph covers one T cell receptor beta chain sequence. Its antigen is not identified. In the PCR, 60 Vbeta and 13 Jbeta primers were used. Profiled with immunoSEQ multiplex PCR; TCRdb holds only in-frame clones, not every one. Of around 180,000 clones listed, 70% to 90% are singletons. This specimen comes from a study of cytomegalovirus exposure and HLA in healthy donors. The study's findings and limits: Specificity for CMV antigens was confirmed in vitro for a few of the CMV-associated chains. Listed as cytomegalovirus-associated were around 160 TCR beta chains.

This TCR came from a male donor in good health and CMV-seronegative. Sequencing was performed on PBMCs.

For the CDR3, the DNA is TGTGCCAGCAACATCAGGGCCCAGGAGACCCAGTACTTC. As protein: CASNIRAQETQYF. The gene calls are TRBV7-9 and TRBJ2-5; perhaps TRBD1 as D (5 bases). This CDR3 is 13 amino acids long. V was clipped by 7 bases and J by 5 bases, with 14 bases between them. CDR1 and CDR2 from the germline V gene are SEHNR and FQNEAQ (reference sequence).